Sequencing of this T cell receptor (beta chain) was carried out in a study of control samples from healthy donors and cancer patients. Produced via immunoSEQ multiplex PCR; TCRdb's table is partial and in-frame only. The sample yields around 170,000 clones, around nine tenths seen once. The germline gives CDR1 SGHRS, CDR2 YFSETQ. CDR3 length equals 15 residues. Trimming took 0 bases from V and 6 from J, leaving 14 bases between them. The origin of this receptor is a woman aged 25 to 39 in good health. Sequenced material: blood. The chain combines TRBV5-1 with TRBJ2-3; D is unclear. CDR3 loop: CASSLVNPSSDTQYF. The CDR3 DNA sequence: TGCGCCAGCAGCTTGGTGAACCCAAGTAGCGATACGCAGTATTTT. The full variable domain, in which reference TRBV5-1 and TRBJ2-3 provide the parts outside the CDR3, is KAGVTQTPRYLIKTRGQQVTLSCSPISGHRSVSWYQQTPGQGLQFLFEYFSETQRNKGNFPGRFSGRQFSNSRSEMNVSTLELGDSALYLCASSLVNPSSDTQYFGPGTRLTVL.